The next 15 T cell receptor beta chains were all read from a single sample in a study of T cell responses to AZD1222 COVID-19 vaccine. TCRdb keeps only in-frame clones here, not all; method: immunoSEQ multiplex PCR. Of 120,000 or so clones listed, around 90% were seen once; the top ten hold 1.6%. Sequenced material: peripheral blood, taken on day 0 of AZD1222 vaccination. These receptors originate from an adult in good health.

This clone was seen only once. The chain recombines TRBV9 with TRBJ2-7; 8 bases are shared with TRBD1. This CDR3 comprises 14 residues. J lost 7 bases, V lost 3 bases, and 9 bases had no gene match. Germline V lookup: CDR1 SGDLS, CDR2 YYNGEE. The CDR3 protein is CASSGTTTGEEQYF. CDR3 bases: TGTGCCAGCAGCGGCACTACGACAGGGGAGGAGCAGTACTTC. Based on the CDR3 plus reference TRBV9 and TRBJ2-7, the full variable domain is DSGVTQTPKHLITATGQRVTLRCSPRSGDLSVYWYQQSLDQGLQFLIQYYNGEERAKGNILERFSAQQFPDLHSELNLSSLELGDSALYFCASSGTTTGEEQYFGPGTRLTVT.

The J gene is TRBJ1-1, the V gene TRBV10-3; tentatively, D is TRBD1 (6 bases). This CDR3 has 13 amino acids. V shed 10 bases and J shed 1 base, with 13 bases lying between them. The germline V gene encodes CDR1 ENHRY and CDR2 SYGVKD. The CDR3 DNA follows: TGTGCCACGGGGGGGACAACGAACACTGAAGCTTTCTTT. Translating it yields CATGGTTNTEAFF.

This clone was found a few times. J is TRBJ1-2 and V is TRBV30; 9 nucleotides match TRBD1. The CDR3 has 11 amino acids. The germline gives CDR1 GTSNPN, CDR2 SVGIG (reference sequence). The V gene end was trimmed by 3 bases and the J gene end by 13 bases; junction bases not matched to a gene: 6. The CDR3 loop reads CAWSMGQGTTF. The CDR3 nucleotides are TGTGCCTGGAGCATGGGACAGGGTACCACCTTC.

The rearrangement uses TRBV12-3 or TRBV12-4 and TRBJ1-2, with a possible D match to TRBD1 (5 bases). This CDR3 is built from 13 residues. V lost 8 bases and J lost 10, with 20 bases in between. CDR3 residues: CASRDTGGLIYTF. The CDR3 coding sequence is TGTGCCAGCCGAGATACGGGGGGTCTAATCTACACCTTC.

CDR3 loop: CSAQQVDTF. In DNA form, the CDR3 reads TGCAGTGCCCAACAGGTCGACACCTTC. The chain couples TRBV20-1 to TRBJ1-2, with a weak D call TRBD1 (5 bases). Trimming removed 6 bases at V and 12 bases at J, with 11 bases between. The CDR3 length is 9 residues. Germline loops: CDR1 DFQATT, CDR2 SNEGSKA (reference sequence).

The rearrangement links TRBV21-1 to TRBJ2-7; the table's D call, TRBD2, was not checked against the DNA. TRBV21-1 is given as a pseudogene. The CDR3 covers 15 residues. This CDR3 is CASSRSGSRPREQYF. The CDR3 DNA sequence: TGTGCCAGCAGCCGGAGCGGGAGTCGCCCTCGGGAGCAGTACTTC.

The chain combines TRBV12-3 or TRBV12-4 with TRBJ2-7; D remains unclear. The CDR3 runs to 13 residues. Trimming shortened V by 5 bases and J by 3 bases, and 11 bases separated the two germline ends. This CDR3 is CASSPRAYYEQYF. The CDR3 bases are TGTGCCAGCAGTCCCCGGGCCTACTACGAGCAGTACTTC.

The V call is TRBV25-1, the J call TRBJ2-7; 11 bases are a match to TRBD1. Germline loops: CDR1 MGHDK, CDR2 SYGVNS. The length of the CDR3 is 15 residues. With V trimmed by 4 bases and J by 7 bases, 9 bases remained unmatched. The CDR3 bases are TGTGCCAGCAGTGTTGGGACAGGGGGGAGGTTTGAGCAGTACTTC. Residues: CASSVGTGGRFEQYF.

This chain joins TRBV5-5 and TRBJ1-1; TRBD1 is a possible D gene (6 bases). Germline V CDR1 and CDR2: SGHKS, YYEKEE (reference sequence). V lost 3 bases, J lost 7 bases, and 13 bases lay in between. The length of the CDR3 is 13 residues. CDR3 bases: TGTGCCAGCAGCTGGTCAGGGGCAGATGAAGCTTTCTTT. Protein: CASSWSGADEAFF.

This chain joins TRBV5-6 and TRBJ2-1; 7 nucleotides line up with TRBD2. In germline, CDR1 is SGHDT, CDR2 YYEEEE. The CDR3 has 13 residues. Trimming at V came to 2 bases and at J to 15 bases, leaving 11 bases not matched to a gene. CDR3 nucleotides: TGTGCCAGCAGCTTAGGACTAGACAGAAAACTGTTCTTC. Its translation: CASSLGLDRKLFF.

The chain employs TRBV12-3 or TRBV12-4 and TRBJ2-1; 7 nucleotides line up with TRBD1. The CDR3 spans 13 residues. V lost 6 bases and J lost 9; bases outside the gene matches: 8. CDR3 bases: TGTGCCAGCAGGATTACAGGGGCCGCTGAGCAGTTCTTC. Protein: CASRITGAAEQFF.

The chain links TRBV6-5 to TRBJ1-1; TRBD1 agrees at 10 bases. The CDR3 spans 13 residues. Germline loops: CDR1 MNHEY, CDR2 SVGAGI. V shed 7 bases, J shed 5 bases, and the junction held 4 bases outside the gene matches. The chain's CDR3 is CASMGQGKTEAFF. For the CDR3, the DNA is TGTGCCAGCATGGGACAGGGGAAAACTGAAGCTTTCTTT.

V and J are TRBV28 and TRBJ1-6, with D hard to call. The CDR3 covers 11 residues. From germline, CDR1 is MDHEN and CDR2 SYDVKM. V was pared by 4 bases and J by 10 bases, with 5 bases between. The CDR3 region is CASSSVSPLHF. For the CDR3, the DNA is TGTGCCAGCAGTTCAGTATCACCCCTCCACTTT.

The V call is TRBV12-3 or TRBV12-4, the J call TRBJ2-1; no clear D. Deletions cut 6 bases from V and 4 bases from J, with 10 bases between. This CDR3 is 13 amino acids long. The CDR3 DNA sequence: TGTGCCAGCAGCCTGGGGATATACAATGAGCAGTTCTTC. Translating gives CASSLGIYNEQFF.

This clone was picked up a small number of times. V gene TRBV19 combines with J gene TRBJ2-7, with a possible D match to TRBD2 (5 bases). The CDR3 has 12 amino acids. Per the germline V gene, CDR1 is LNHDA and CDR2 is SQIVND (reference sequence). V shed 2 bases and J shed 7 bases, with 9 bases lying between them. CDR3: CASSIYRGEQYF. The DNA of the CDR3 is TGTGCCAGTAGTATATACCGCGGGGAGCAGTACTTC.